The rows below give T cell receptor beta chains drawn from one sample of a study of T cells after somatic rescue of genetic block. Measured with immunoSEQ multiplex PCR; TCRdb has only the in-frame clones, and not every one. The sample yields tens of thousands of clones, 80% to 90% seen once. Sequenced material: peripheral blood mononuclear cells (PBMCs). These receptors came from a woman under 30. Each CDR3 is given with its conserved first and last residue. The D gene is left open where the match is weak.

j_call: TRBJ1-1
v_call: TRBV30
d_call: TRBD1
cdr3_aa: CAWSRAGTGTEAFF

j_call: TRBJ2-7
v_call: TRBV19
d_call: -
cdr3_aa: CASTGPGTNPYEQYF

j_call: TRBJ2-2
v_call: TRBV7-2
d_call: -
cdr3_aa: CASSSKQGITGELFF

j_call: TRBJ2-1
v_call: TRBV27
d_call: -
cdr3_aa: CATGYSSYNEQFF

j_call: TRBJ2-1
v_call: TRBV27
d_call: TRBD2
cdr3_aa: CASSHPRLAGGPSYNEQFF

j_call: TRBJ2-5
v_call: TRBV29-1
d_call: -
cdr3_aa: CSVEGQAIRKTQYF

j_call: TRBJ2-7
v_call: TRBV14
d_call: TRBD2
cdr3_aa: CASSHRSGTSGSTGAQYF

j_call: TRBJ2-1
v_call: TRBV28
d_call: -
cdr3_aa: CASTLYNEQFF

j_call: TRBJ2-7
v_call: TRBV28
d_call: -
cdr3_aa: CASNHQGTYEQYF

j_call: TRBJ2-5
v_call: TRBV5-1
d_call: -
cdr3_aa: CASSGVTGRPEETQYF

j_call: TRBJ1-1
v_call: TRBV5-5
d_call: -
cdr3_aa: CASSQNVPNTEAFF

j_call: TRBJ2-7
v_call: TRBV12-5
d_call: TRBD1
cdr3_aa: CASGLPQGQYSYEQYF

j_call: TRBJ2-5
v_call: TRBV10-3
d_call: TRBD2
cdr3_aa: CAISGTSGNQETQYF

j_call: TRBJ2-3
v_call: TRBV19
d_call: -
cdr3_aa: CASSMGGRWSTDTQYF

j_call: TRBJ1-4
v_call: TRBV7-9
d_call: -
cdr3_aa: CASSNSIRTEAMKKLFF

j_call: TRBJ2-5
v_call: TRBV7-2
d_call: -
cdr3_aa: CASSPGDRGWSETQYF

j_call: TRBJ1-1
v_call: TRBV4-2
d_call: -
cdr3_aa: CASSQLGDSRLNTEAFF

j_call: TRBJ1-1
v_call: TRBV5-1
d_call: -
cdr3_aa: CASSARGQINTEAFF

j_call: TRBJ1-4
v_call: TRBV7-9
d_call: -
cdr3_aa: CASSLGRRPQNEKLFF

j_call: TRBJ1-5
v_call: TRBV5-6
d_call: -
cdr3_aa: CASSRRVGNQPQHF

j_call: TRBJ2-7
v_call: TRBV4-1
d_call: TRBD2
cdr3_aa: CASSQTSGSIYEQYF

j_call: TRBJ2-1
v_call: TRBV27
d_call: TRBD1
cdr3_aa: CASSWGQAAILSYNEQFF

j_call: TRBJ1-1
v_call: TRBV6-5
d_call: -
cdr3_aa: CASSYRGGTEAFF

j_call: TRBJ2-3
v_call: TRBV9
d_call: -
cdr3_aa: CASSVGTTDTQYF

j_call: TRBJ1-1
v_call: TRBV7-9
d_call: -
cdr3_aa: CASSLPSRRPETEAFF

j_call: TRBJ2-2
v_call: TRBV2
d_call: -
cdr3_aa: CASSEAGGELFF

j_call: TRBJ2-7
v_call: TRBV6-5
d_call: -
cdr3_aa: CASSYSGRGVSYEQYF

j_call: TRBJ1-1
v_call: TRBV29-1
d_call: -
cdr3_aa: CSVGRNTEAFF

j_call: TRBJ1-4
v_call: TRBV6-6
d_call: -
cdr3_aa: CASSYSSGYEKLFF

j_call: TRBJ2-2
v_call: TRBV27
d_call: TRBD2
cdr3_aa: CASSPRGGLVGFGHTGELFF

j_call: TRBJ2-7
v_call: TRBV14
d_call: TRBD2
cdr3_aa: CASSQVAGGTNQYF

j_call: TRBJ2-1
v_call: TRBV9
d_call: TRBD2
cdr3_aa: CASSVGASGAYNEQFF

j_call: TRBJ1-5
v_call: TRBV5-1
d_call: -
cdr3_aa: CASSSTGFLAQHF

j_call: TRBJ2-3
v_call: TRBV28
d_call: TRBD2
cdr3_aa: CASSSPSGSTDTQYF

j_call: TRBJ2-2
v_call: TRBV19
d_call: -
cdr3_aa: CAGSTGNTGELFF

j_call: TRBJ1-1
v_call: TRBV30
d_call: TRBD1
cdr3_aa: CAWSRQGVLEAFF

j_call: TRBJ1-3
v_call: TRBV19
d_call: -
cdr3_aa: CASSISRGSGNTIYF

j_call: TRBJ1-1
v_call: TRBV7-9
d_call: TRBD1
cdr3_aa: CASSYRTGQGNTEAFF

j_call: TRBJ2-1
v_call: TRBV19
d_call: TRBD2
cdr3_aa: CASTPPGGSSYNEQFF

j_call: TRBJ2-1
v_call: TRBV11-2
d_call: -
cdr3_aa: CASSLWSLDLSYNEQFF

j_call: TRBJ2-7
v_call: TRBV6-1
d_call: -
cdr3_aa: CASSEGAYEQYF

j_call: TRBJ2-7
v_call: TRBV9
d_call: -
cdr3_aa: CASSPQGGVPYEQYF

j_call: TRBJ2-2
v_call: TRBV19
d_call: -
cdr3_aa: CASSITGGELFF